A single T cell receptor (beta chain) is shown here with its context. In the source study's methods: Nucleated cell number was recorded as an estimate derived from reference gene primer amplification. Profiling relied on immunoSEQ multiplex PCR, and the TCRdb table lists in-frame clones only, not all of them. That table gives V, J and clone size, and the DNA gave D and trimming. The repertoire consists of approximately 280,000 clones, with approximately 90% occurring once and the leading ten covering approximately 6.8%. Seattle's cohort entered during active infection and was followed longitudinally. The germline V and J ends were trimmed by 6 bases and 0 bases, with 6 bases remaining between them. Germline values: CDR1 MGHDK, CDR2 SYGVNS. The CDR3 spans 14 residues. The sample belongs to a study of blood T cell repertoires in COVID-19. Overall study context: From the United States, Italy and Spain came samples of acute and convalescent COVID-19.

Sequencing input: peripheral blood. The gene calls are TRBV25-1 and TRBJ1-6, with D uncertain. The TCR sequence derives from a woman aged 30 to 39 with COVID-19, enrolled during active disease. In nucleotides, the CDR3 is TGTGCCAGCAGGGCACCCTCCTATAATTCACCCCTCCACTTT. It translates to CASRAPSYNSPLHF. The entire variable domain, with the rest obtained from reference TRBV25-1 and TRBJ1-6, is as follows: EADIYQTPRYLVIGTGKKITLECSQTMGHDKMYWYQQDPGMELHLIHYSYGVNSTEKGDLSSESTVSRIRTEHFPLTLESARPSHTSQYLCASRAPSYNSPLHFGNGTRLTVT.